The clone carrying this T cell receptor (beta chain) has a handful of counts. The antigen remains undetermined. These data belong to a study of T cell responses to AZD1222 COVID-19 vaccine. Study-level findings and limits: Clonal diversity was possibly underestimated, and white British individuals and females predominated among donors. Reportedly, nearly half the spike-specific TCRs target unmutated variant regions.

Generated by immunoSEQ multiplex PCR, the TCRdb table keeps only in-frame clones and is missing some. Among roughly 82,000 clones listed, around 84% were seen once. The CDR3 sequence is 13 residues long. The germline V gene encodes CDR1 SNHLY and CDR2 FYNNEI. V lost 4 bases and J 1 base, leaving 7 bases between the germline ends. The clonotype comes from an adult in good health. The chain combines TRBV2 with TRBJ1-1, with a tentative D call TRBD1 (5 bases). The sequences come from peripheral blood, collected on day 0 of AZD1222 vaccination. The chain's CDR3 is CASSGQTNTEAFF. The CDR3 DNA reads TGTGCCAGCAGTGGACAGACGAACACTGAAGCTTTCTTT.